A single sample gave rise to the 30 T cell receptor beta chains below, sequenced in a study of cytomegalovirus exposure and HLA in healthy donors. The PCR employed 60 Vbeta primers together with 13 Jbeta primers. TCRdb's copy holds only in-frame clones and misses some; the assay was immunoSEQ multiplex PCR. Its listing shows about 130,000 clones. Sequencing used PBMCs. These receptors came from a man between 18 and 35 years old in good health and CMV-seronegative.

The rearrangement links TRBV5-1 to TRBJ2-7, with 7 bases lining up with TRBD2. The CDR3 sequence is 13 residues long. The germline V gene encodes CDR1 SGHRS and CDR2 YFSETQ. Unmatched junction bases numbered 3, after V lost 3 bases and J lost 3 bases. The chain's CDR3 is CASSSSGNYEQYF. DNA for the CDR3: TGCGCCAGCAGCTCTAGCGGAAACTACGAGCAGTACTTC.

Here the CDR3 DNA reads TGTGCCAGCAGCCAAAGCGGAATACACGGCTACACCTTC. Translated: CASSQSGIHGYTF. The chain recombines TRBV14 with TRBJ1-2; D is undetermined. Germline CDR1 SGHDN, CDR2 FVKESK. V lost 2 bases, J lost 8 bases, and 12 bases lay in between. The CDR3 has 13 residues.

V and J are TRBV19 and TRBJ1-1; tentative D call: TRBD1 (6 bases). V was shortened by 5 bases and J by 4 bases, with 14 bases between the two germline ends. This CDR3 has 14 amino acids. Germline-derived CDR1 and CDR2 are LNHDA and SQIVND (reference sequence). Written as DNA, the CDR3 is TGTGCCAGTAGTTTAAACAGGGTATCCACTGAAGCTTTCTTT. Translation: CASSLNRVSTEAFF. Supplemented by reference TRBV19 and TRBJ1-1, the full variable domain reads DGGITQSPKYLFRKEGQNVTLSCEQNLNHDAMYWYRQDPGQGLRLIYYSQIVNDFQKGDIAEGYSVSREKKESFPLTVTSAQKNPTAFYLCASSLNRVSTEAFFGQGTRLTVV.

This chain connects TRBV6-1 to TRBJ2-7; 8 nucleotides agree with TRBD1. The V and J ends lost 8 bases and 6 bases, in that order; junction bases with no gene match: 9. The germline gives CDR1 MNHNS, CDR2 SASEGT. The CDR3 spans 13 residues. The CDR3 region is CASGGQVFGEQYF. In nucleotides, the CDR3 is TGTGCCAGCGGGGGACAGGTCTTCGGCGAGCAGTACTTC.

This rearrangement joins TRBV5-1 to TRBJ2-7, with D tentatively TRBD2 (5 bases). Germline CDR1 reads SGHRS; CDR2 reads YFSETQ. Trimming took off 0 bases at V and 5 bases at J, with 12 bases between the two ends. The CDR3 is 14 residues long. The DNA of the CDR3 is TGCGCCAGCAGCTTGGATGGGGTCGGGGACGAGCAGTACTTC. It specifies CASSLDGVGDEQYF.

In regard to this clone: Sequence at one end of the junction differs from germline and may be a read error. The chain couples TRBV2 to TRBJ2-7, with D possibly being TRBD1 (5 bases). From germline, CDR1 is SNHLY and CDR2 FYNNEI. CDR3 size: 11 residues. This CDR3 is CASSGMGLCDF. Written as DNA, the CDR3 is TGTGCCAGCAGTGGAATGGGGCTATGTGACTTC.

The genes are TRBV4-2 and TRBJ2-7; possible D gene TRBD2, 5 bases. Per germline, CDR1 LGHNA and CDR2 YNFKEQ. The CDR3 loop spans 17 amino acids. Trimming stripped 4 bases from V and 1 base from J, with 20 bases between. The CDR3 region is CASSRPVEAGLSYEQYF. Here the CDR3 DNA reads TGTGCCAGCAGCCGCCCCGTGGAGGCCGGGCTTTCCTACGAGCAGTACTTC.

The CDR3 coding sequence is TGTGCCAGTAGTCTCCCTTTCACACGGGGGACTAGCGGATACACCGGGGAGCTGTTTTTT. Translation: CASSLPFTRGTSGYTGELFF. V gene TRBV19 combines with J gene TRBJ2-2, with 11 bases lining up with TRBD2. The CDR3 is 20 amino acids. Germline loops: CDR1 LNHDA, CDR2 SQIVND (reference sequence). J was trimmed by 3 bases and V by 5 bases; bases with no gene match: 17.

The V gene is TRBV6-1, the J gene TRBJ1-1; no definite D call. V was pared by 2 bases and J by 5 bases, with 15 bases between. The CDR3 has 15 residues. In germline, CDR1 is MNHNS, CDR2 SASEGT. The CDR3 DNA reads TGTGCCAGCAGTGAATTATTCGGGTATCGGACTGAAGCTTTCTTT. This sequence encodes CASSELFGYRTEAFF.

The chain uses TRBV29-1 and TRBJ2-1, with 10 bases aligning to TRBD2. The CDR3 has 16 residues. CDR1 SQVTM and CDR2 ANQGSEA come from the germline V gene. V lost 4 bases and J lost 2; bases outside the gene matches: 8. CDR3: CSVAGLAGVTYNEQFF. CDR3 bases: TGCAGCGTTGCAGGGCTAGCGGGAGTAACCTACAATGAGCAGTTCTTC.

The chain links TRBV7-2 to TRBJ2-6; D may be TRBD2 (6 bases). Germline V CDR1 and CDR2: SGHTA, FQGNSA. The CDR3 contains 18 residues. V dropped 2 bases and J dropped 0 bases, with 14 bases sitting between them. CDR3 nucleotides: TGTGCCAGCAGCTTACAAAGCGGGCCTAGCTCTGGGGCCAACGTCCTGACTTTC. It is translated as CASSLQSGPSSGANVLTF.

The V and J genes are TRBV4-1 and TRBJ2-3; tentatively, D is TRBD2 (5 bases). V lost 7 bases, J lost 1 base, and 18 bases lay in between. CDR1 and CDR2 (germline): MGHRA, YSYEKL. This CDR3 region has 16 residues. CDR3 sequence (DNA): TGCGCCAGCACTCGGATTCCCGCGGGCCGCACAGATACGCAGTATTTT. This sequence encodes CASTRIPAGRTDTQYF.

The genes are TRBV5-1 and TRBJ1-4, with a tentative D call TRBD1 (5 bases). The V gene's germline CDR1 is SGHRS and CDR2 YFSETQ. CDR3 length: 14 amino acids. V dropped 2 bases and J dropped 7 bases, with 12 bases sitting between them. The CDR3 loop is CASSLQVPGEKLFF. For the CDR3, the DNA is TGCGCCAGCAGCTTACAGGTGCCGGGTGAAAAACTGTTTTTT.

The rearrangement joins TRBV19 to TRBJ2-2; D might be TRBD2 (5 bases). V lost 3 bases and J lost 5, with 13 bases in between. Germline V gives CDR1 LNHDA, CDR2 SQIVND (reference sequence). The CDR3 is 15 residues long. Here the CDR3 reads CASSIGEVGTGELFF. CDR3 coding DNA: TGTGCCAGTAGTATCGGGGAAGTAGGAACCGGGGAGCTGTTTTTT.

The rearrangement uses TRBV25-1 and TRBJ2-7; no firm D call. Trimming pared 4 bases from V and 4 bases from J, leaving 5 bases between. This CDR3 is 11 amino acids long. CDR1 is MGHDK, CDR2 SYGVNS, per germline. CDR3 bases: TGTGCCAGCAGTGCAGGTTACGAGCAGTACTTC. Its protein product is CASSAGYEQYF.

The V and J genes are TRBV7-2 and TRBJ1-1; TRBD1 is a possible D gene (6 bases). V lost 5 bases to trimming and J lost 7 bases, with 17 bases between them. Per the germline V gene, CDR1 is SGHTA and CDR2 is FQGNSA. This CDR3 region has 14 residues. This CDR3 reads CASSPGQRGLEAFF. CDR3 bases: TGTGCCAGCAGCCCCGGACAGCGGGGCCTTGAAGCTTTCTTT.

The genes are TRBV5-6 and TRBJ2-1; D remains unclear. The germline CDR1 and CDR2 sequences are SGHDT and YYEEEE. CDR3 length equals 12 residues. Trimming took off 2 bases at V and 10 bases at J, with 10 bases between the two ends. CDR3 nucleotides: TGTGCCAGCAGCTTCTTGAGCCCCGAGCAGTTCTTC. Protein product: CASSFLSPEQFF.

The chain combines TRBV30 with TRBJ1-2, with D unresolved. Germline CDR1 is GTSNPN and CDR2 is SVGIG (reference sequence). With 2 bases removed from V and 5 bases from J, the gap between germline ends came to 6 bases. The CDR3 length is 11 residues. The CDR3 DNA reads as TGTGCCTGGAGTTTTCGGTATGGCTACACCTTC. Encoded protein: CAWSFRYGYTF. Filled out from reference TRBV30 and TRBJ1-2, the complete variable domain reads SQTIHQWPATLVQPVGSPLSLECTVEGTSNPNLYWYRQAAGRGLQLLFYSVGIGQISSEVPQNLSASRPQDRQFILSSKKLLLSDSGFYLCAWSFRYGYTFGSGTRLTVV.

The chain uses TRBV2 and TRBJ1-2, with unresolved D. The CDR3 covers 10 residues. Germline CDR1 reads SNHLY; CDR2 reads FYNNEI. V dropped 6 bases and J dropped 8 bases, with 7 bases sitting between them. In DNA, the CDR3 is TGTGCCAGCAGATTTCAGGGCTACACCTTC. Translation: CASRFQGYTF. Supplemented by reference TRBV2 and TRBJ1-2, the full variable domain reads EPEVTQTPSHQVTQMGQEVILRCVPISNHLYFYWYRQILGQKVEFLVSFYNNEISEKSEIFDDQFSVERPDGSNFTLKIRSTKLEDSAMYFCASRFQGYTFGSGTRLTVV.

This chain joins TRBV28 and TRBJ2-1; D uncertain. This CDR3 contains 12 residues. Trimming removed 2 bases from V and 9 bases from J, with 8 bases in between. From germline, CDR1 is MDHEN and CDR2 SYDVKM. The CDR3 coding sequence is TGTGCCAGCAGTTTAATCTCCGGTGAGCAGTTCTTC. As protein: CASSLISGEQFF.

The DNA of the CDR3 is TGTGCCAGCAGCTTATCAGGGGGTGGCAATGAGCAGTTCTTC. This codes for CASSLSGGGNEQFF. The chain recombines TRBV7-2 with TRBJ2-1; TRBD1 matches at 7 bases. Per the germline V gene, CDR1 is SGHTA and CDR2 is FQGNSA. After removal of 2 bases from V and 6 bases from J, the junction contained 4 bases not matched to a gene. CDR3 length equals 14 residues.

This CDR3 is CASSSPGQSYGYTF. As DNA, the CDR3 is TGCGCCAGCAGCTCACCGGGACAGTCGTATGGCTACACCTTC. The chain recombines TRBV5-1 with TRBJ1-2; 7 bases are a match to TRBD1. Trimming at V came to 3 bases and at J to 5 bases, leaving 7 bases not matched to a gene. This CDR3 comprises 14 residues. Germline V gives CDR1 SGHRS, CDR2 YFSETQ.

In DNA form, the CDR3 reads TGTGCCACCGCGCGGGAGGGTCGGAACGAGCAGTACTTC. Translating gives CATAREGRNEQYF. V gene TRBV15 combines with J gene TRBJ2-7, with 9 bases lining up with TRBD2. With V trimmed by 8 bases and J by 5 bases, 7 bases remained unmatched. CDR3 length equals 13 residues. Germline V gene lookup returns CDR1 LNHNV and CDR2 YYDKDF (reference sequence).

This sequence joins TRBV5-1 and TRBJ2-7; 8 bases map to TRBD2. The CDR3 totals 15 residues. Germline-derived CDR1 and CDR2 are SGHRS and YFSETQ. The V segment lost 3 bases and the J segment 1 base; nucleotides outside the gene matches: 6. The CDR3 coding sequence is TGCGCCAGCAGCTCCGGCACTAGCGGATCCTACGAGCAGTACTTC. The encoded protein is CASSSGTSGSYEQYF.

This chain joins TRBV18 and TRBJ2-5; a weak D match, TRBD2 (6 bases). The V gene lost 1 base and the J gene lost 2 bases, with 20 bases spanning the gap. Germline V lookup: CDR1 KGHSH, CDR2 LQKENI. This CDR3 has 18 residues. In DNA form, the CDR3 reads TGTGCCAGCTCACCACTGGGGTATGGGGCTAGCGTACAAGAGACCCAGTACTTC. Amino acid sequence: CASSPLGYGASVQETQYF.

V usage is TRBV6-5 and J usage is TRBJ1-3; no firm D call. CDR1 is MNHEY and CDR2 is SVGAGI in the germline V gene. The CDR3 consists of 15 residues. V dropped 4 bases and J dropped 4 bases, with 14 bases sitting between them. The CDR3 reads CASSFIPGGGNTIYF. The CDR3 nucleotides are TGTGCCAGCAGTTTCATCCCGGGTGGAGGAAACACCATATATTTT.

V usage is TRBV5-6 and J usage is TRBJ1-5; perhaps TRBD1 as D (5 bases). This CDR3 contains 15 residues. Trimming left V 1 base short and J 1 base short, with 9 bases between. Per the germline V gene, CDR1 is SGHDT and CDR2 is YYEEEE. CDR3 sequence: CASSLRGFSNQPQHF. CDR3 sequence (DNA): TGTGCCAGCAGCTTGAGGGGATTCAGCAATCAGCCCCAGCATTTT.

The chain joins TRBV6-1 to TRBJ1-1, with 8 bases fitting TRBD1. This CDR3 region has 15 residues. After removal of 3 bases from V and 9 bases from J, the junction contained 12 bases not matched to a gene. Germline CDR1 and CDR2: MNHNS and SASEGT. The CDR3 sequence is CASSDQQGAFGKAFF. Written as DNA, the CDR3 is TGTGCCAGCAGTGATCAGCAGGGGGCCTTTGGGAAAGCTTTCTTT.

The genes are TRBV19 and TRBJ1-5; possible D gene TRBD1, 5 bases. V was shortened by 7 bases and J by 2 bases, with 21 bases between the two germline ends. Germline-derived CDR1 and CDR2 are LNHDA and SQIVND (reference sequence). This CDR3 contains 17 residues. CDR3 in amino acids: CASTRDELSGGNQPQHF. The CDR3 region has the DNA TGTGCCAGTACTCGAGACGAACTTTCGGGGGGCAATCAGCCCCAGCATTTT.

This chain uses TRBV30 with TRBJ2-3, with D unresolved. Trimming took off 8 bases at V and 1 base at J, with 13 bases between the two ends. The length of the CDR3 is 13 residues. Germline V gene sequence: CDR1 GTSNPN, CDR2 SVGIG (reference sequence). The CDR3 sequence: CAGAVKGTDTQYF. Here the CDR3 DNA reads TGTGCCGGCGCGGTCAAGGGCACAGATACGCAGTATTTT.